The TCR beta chain described here comes from a study of technical replicates of blood from a handful of donors. The CDR3 sequence is 15 residues long. From germline, CDR1 is SEHNR and CDR2 FQNEAQ (reference sequence). The V gene lost 2 bases and the J gene lost 5 bases, with 15 bases spanning the gap. Assay: immunoSEQ multiplex PCR; the TCRdb copy retains only in-frame clones and omits some. The table shows around 81,000 clones, with 90% to 96% occurring only once. The genes are TRBV7-9 and TRBJ1-2; D remains ambiguous. The sequence was obtained from a human donor in good health. The sequenced sample was T cells isolated from PBMCs. The CDR3: CASSLSTSVLYGYTF. In DNA, the CDR3 is TGTGCCAGCAGCTTAAGTACGTCAGTCTTATATGGCTACACCTTC.